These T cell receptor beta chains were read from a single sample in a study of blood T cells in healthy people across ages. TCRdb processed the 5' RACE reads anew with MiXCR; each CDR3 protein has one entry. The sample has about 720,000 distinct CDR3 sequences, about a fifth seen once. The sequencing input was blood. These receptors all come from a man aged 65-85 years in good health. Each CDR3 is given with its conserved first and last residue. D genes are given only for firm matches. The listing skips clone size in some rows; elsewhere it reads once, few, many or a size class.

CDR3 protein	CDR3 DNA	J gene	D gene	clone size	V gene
CSVGTEAQFF	TGCAGCGTCGGGACGGAGGCGCAGTTCTTC	TRBJ2-1	-	many	TRBV29-1
CASSLAGGAIYNEQFF	TGTGCCAGCAGCCTAGCGGGAGGAGCTATCTACAATGAGCAGTTCTTC	TRBJ2-1	TRBD2	-	TRBV7-2
CASSSGTIGGTQYF	TGCGCCAGCAGCTCGGGGACAATTGGGGGTACGCAGTATTTT	TRBJ2-3	-	few	TRBV5-1
CASSEVGAGRGYTF	TGTGCCAGCAGTGAAGTCGGAGCAGGGCGAGGCTACACCTTC	TRBJ1-2	-	-	TRBV6-1
CASSPFAEPSGVVRWYF	TGTGCCAGCAGTCCTTTCGCGGAGCCTAGCGGGGTCGTTAGGTGGTACTTC	TRBJ2-5	TRBD2	many	TRBV27
CASSQEQRGRTDTQYF	TGCGCCAGCAGCCAAGAACAGCGGGGGCGCACAGATACGCAGTATTTT	TRBJ2-3	TRBD2	few	TRBV4-1
CSARDSGGAIGELFF	TGCAGTGCTAGGGACAGCGGGGGGGCTATCGGGGAGCTGTTTTTT	TRBJ2-2	TRBD2	few	TRBV20-1
CASNTEVYGYTF	TGTGCCAGCAACACTGAAGTATATGGCTACACCTTC	TRBJ1-2	-	few	TRBV2
CASSSQTTRAGAYTGELFF	TGCGCCAGCAGCTCTCAAACAACCAGAGCGGGAGCCTACACCGGGGAGCTGTTTTTT	TRBJ2-2	TRBD2	-	TRBV5-1
CACSLTGTGAQDTQYF	TGTGCCTGCAGTTTAACCGGGACAGGGGCGCAGGATACGCAGTATTTT	TRBJ2-3	TRBD1	few	TRBV27
CASSQDRPENNSPLHF	TGTGCCAGCAGCCAGGATCGTCCTGAGAATAATTCACCCCTCCACTTT	TRBJ1-6	-	many	TRBV7-6
CASSRRGRLATDTQYF	TGTGCCAGCTCCCGTAGGGGCCGCTTGGCCACAGATACGCAGTATTTT	TRBJ2-3	-	-	TRBV27
CASSSDRGEGYGYTF	TGCGCCAGCAGCTCGGACAGGGGCGAGGGGTATGGCTACACCTTC	TRBJ1-2	TRBD1	-	TRBV5-1
CSVDRDRFQETQYF	TGCAGCGTTGACCGGGACCGCTTTCAAGAGACCCAGTACTTC	TRBJ2-5	-	many	TRBV29-1
CASSLDPSGGTDTQYF	TGTGCCAGCAGTTTAGACCCTAGCGGGGGCACAGATACGCAGTATTTT	TRBJ2-3	TRBD2	many	TRBV28
CASSLGVSDEQFF	TGCGCCAGCAGCTTAGGTGTATCGGATGAGCAGTTCTTC	TRBJ2-1	-	few	TRBV5-1
CASTPEPQHF	TGCGCCAGCACCCCGGAGCCCCAGCATTTT	TRBJ1-5	-	-	TRBV4-1
CASSQGSNRGDTQYF	TGTGCCAGCAGCCAAGGGTCCAACAGGGGGGATACGCAGTATTTT	TRBJ2-3	TRBD1	-	TRBV3-1
CASSWTSGGVTDTQYF	TGTGCCAGCTCCTGGACTAGCGGGGGCGTCACAGATACGCAGTATTTT	TRBJ2-3	TRBD2	many	TRBV18
CASSQEGARPYEQYF	TGCGCCAGCAGCCAAGAAGGGGCCCGTCCATACGAGCAGTACTTC	TRBJ2-7	-	-	TRBV4-1
CASSGSQGRNSPLHF	TGTGCCAGCAGCGGATCACAGGGGAGGAATTCACCCCTCCACTTT	TRBJ1-6	TRBD1	-	TRBV9
CSATGVAEQFF	TGCAGTGCTACTGGGGTGGCGGAGCAGTTCTTC	TRBJ2-1	-	-	TRBV20-1
CASSLVWDTAGTEAFF	TGTGCCAGCAGCTTGGTTTGGGACACGGCAGGCACTGAAGCTTTCTTT	TRBJ1-1	-	few	TRBV5-6
CASSLGSGANEKLFF	TGTGCCAGCAGCTTAGGGTCAGGGGCTAATGAAAAACTGTTTTTT	TRBJ1-4	-	-	TRBV7-9
CSGSTSGDYNEQFF	TGCAGCGGTTCGACTAGCGGGGACTACAATGAGCAGTTCTTC	TRBJ2-1	TRBD2	-	TRBV29-1
CSASLGLETQYF	TGCAGTGCCAGTTTGGGGCTGGAGACCCAGTACTTC	TRBJ2-5	-	few	TRBV20-1
CASSVGSGQGLYNEQFF	TGTGCCAGCAGTGTTGGGTCAGGACAGGGGTTGTACAATGAGCAGTTCTTC	TRBJ2-1	TRBD1	-	TRBV2